The rows below give T cell receptor beta chains drawn from one sample of a study of response to subunit inactivated influenza vaccine. One entry per CDR3 protein results from TCRdb running MiXCR on the RT-PCR reads. The sample consists of about 180,000 distinct CDR3 sequences, approximately 8.7% of them appearing once. The specimen comprised non-naive T cells sorted from PBMCs, sampled on the day of vaccination. The receptors here all came from a man aged 45 to 65 who received an inactivated influenza vaccine. Each CDR3 is given with its conserved first and last residue. D genes are given only for firm matches. Size tells how often a clone was seen (once, few, many) or the class of an expanded clone, and some rows leave it out.

v_call	j_call	d_call	clone_size	cdr3_aa	cdr3_nt
TRBV28	TRBJ2-7	-	few	CASCSLGYEQYF	TGTGCCAGCTGCTCCCTAGGCTACGAGCAGTACTTC
TRBV7-2	TRBJ2-1	TRBD1	few	CASSLDGTGGFGQFF	TGTGCCAGCAGCTTAGATGGGACAGGGGGCTTCGGGCAGTTCTTC
TRBV29-1	TRBJ2-5	-	many	CSVDYQSQETQYF	TGCAGCGTTGACTATCAGTCCCAAGAGACCCAGTACTTC
TRBV28	TRBJ1-1	-	-	CASSSAATEAFF	TGTGCCAGCAGTTCGGCAGCCACTGAAGCTTTCTTT
TRBV20-1	TRBJ2-7	-	many	CSASIGPAYEQYF	TGCAGTGCTAGTATAGGGCCAGCCTACGAGCAGTACTTC
TRBV20-1	TRBJ1-2	TRBD1	few	CSAEGGTGNGYTF	TGCAGTGCCGAGGGCGGGACAGGGAATGGCTACACCTTC
TRBV11-3	TRBJ2-1	TRBD1	few	CASSQDRAYEQFF	TGTGCCAGCAGCCAGGACAGGGCCTATGAGCAGTTCTTC
TRBV4-1	TRBJ2-7	-	-	CASSQGWGTYEQYF	TGCGCCAGCAGCCAAGGTTGGGGGACGTACGAGCAGTACTTC
TRBV25-1	TRBJ1-1	TRBD1	many	CASRGQGDTEAFF	TGTGCCAGCAGGGGACAGGGGGACACTGAAGCTTTCTTT
TRBV10-3	TRBJ2-2	TRBD1	-	CAITRRSDRTNTGELFF	TGTGCCATCACCCGAAGATCGGACAGGACAAACACCGGGGAGCTGTTTTTT
TRBV6-1	TRBJ1-4	-	many	CASRRGSLDEKLFF	TGTGCCAGCAGACGAGGGTCGTTGGATGAAAAACTGTTTTTT
TRBV6-2/TRBV6-3	TRBJ1-2	-	few	CASSYGTASWDYGYTF	TGTGCCAGCAGTTACGGGACGGCTTCCTGGGACTATGGCTACACCTTC
TRBV6-1	TRBJ2-7	-	many	CASSDLGPYEQYF	TGTGCCAGCAGTGATCTGGGACCGTACGAGCAGTACTTC
TRBV2	TRBJ2-2	-	few	CASSEGFGELFF	TGTGCCAGCAGCGAGGGGTTCGGGGAGCTGTTTTTT
TRBV6-2/TRBV6-3	TRBJ2-3	-	many	CASRGVTDTQYF	TGTGCCAGCAGGGGGGTCACAGATACGCAGTATTTT
TRBV5-1	TRBJ1-5	-	many	CASSSAGGRQPQHF	TGCGCCAGCAGCTCCGCCGGGGGTCGGCAGCCCCAGCATTTT
TRBV5-6	TRBJ2-7	-	few	CASSLANSFYEQYF	TGTGCCAGCAGCTTGGCCAACAGCTTCTACGAGCAGTACTTC
TRBV14	TRBJ2-6	-	few	CASSQIRYSGANVLTF	TGTGCCAGCAGCCAAATCCGGTACTCTGGGGCCAACGTCCTGACTTTC
TRBV20-1	TRBJ2-3	TRBD2	few	CSARVGGRATDTQYF	TGCAGTGCTAGAGTAGGTGGGAGGGCCACAGATACGCAGTATTTT
TRBV5-6	TRBJ2-3	TRBD2	few	CASSGRTSGDYTQYF	TGTGCCAGCAGCGGCCGGACTAGCGGGGACTACACGCAGTATTTT
TRBV7-2	TRBJ1-2	-	-	CASSLRLINYGYTF	TGTGCCAGCAGCTTACGTCTCATTAACTATGGCTACACCTTC
TRBV6-5	TRBJ2-6	-	many	CASSYSQGAGANVLTF	TGTGCCAGCAGTTACTCACAAGGGGCTGGGGCCAACGTCCTGACTTTC
TRBV28	TRBJ2-7	TRBD1	few	CASRTTGGRTSYEQYF	TGTGCCAGCAGGACGACAGGGGGCCGGACCTCCTACGAGCAGTACTTC
TRBV6-2/TRBV6-3	TRBJ2-7	-	-	CASSYFNEQYF	TGTGCCAGCAGTTACTTTAACGAGCAGTACTTC
TRBV29-1	TRBJ2-5	-	many	CSVEMGGPKYF	TGCAGCGTTGAAATGGGGGGACCGAAGTACTTC
TRBV5-6	TRBJ1-1	TRBD1	-	CASSGGTGKTEAFF	TGTGCCAGCAGCGGGGGGACAGGGAAAACTGAAGCTTTCTTT
TRBV10-3	TRBJ2-7	-	few	CAISVEGSYEQYF	TGTGCCATCAGTGTAGAAGGTAGCTACGAGCAGTACTTC
TRBV24-1	TRBJ2-2	TRBD2	few	CATSIAGGNTGELFF	TGTGCCACCAGTATCGCGGGAGGGAACACCGGGGAGCTGTTTTTT
TRBV6-2/TRBV6-3	TRBJ1-1	-	-	CASRNGDTVNTEAFF	TGTGCCAGCAGAAACGGGGACACTGTGAACACTGAAGCTTTCTTT
TRBV20-1	TRBJ2-3	-	many	CSAREPGTDTQYF	TGCAGTGCTAGGGAGCCCGGGACAGATACGCAGTATTTT
TRBV5-1	TRBJ2-7	TRBD2	few	CASRDSGVSSYEQYF	TGCGCCAGCAGGGATAGCGGGGTCAGCTCCTACGAGCAGTACTTC
TRBV6-4	TRBJ2-3	-	few	CASSRSGYTDTQYF	TGTGCCAGCAGTCGTAGCGGATACACAGATACGCAGTATTTT
TRBV28	TRBJ2-7	-	many	CASSSAESGSYEQYF	TGTGCCAGCAGTTCCGCTGAGAGCGGCTCCTACGAGCAGTACTTC
TRBV10-3	TRBJ1-1	-	few	CAISVIGGYEAFF	TGTGCCATCAGTGTAATCGGGGGGTATGAAGCTTTCTTT
TRBV5-1	TRBJ2-7	TRBD1	many	CASSWGGDRGRLEQYF	TGCGCCAGCAGCTGGGGGGGAGACAGGGGGCGTCTCGAGCAGTACTTC
TRBV25-1	TRBJ1-6	-	-	CASRDRGGDSPLHF	TGTGCCAGCAGGGATAGGGGGGGCGACTCACCCCTCCACTTT
TRBV5-4	TRBJ2-3	TRBD2	once	CASSRLAGEGTDTQYF	TGTGCCAGCAGCAGATTAGCGGGGGAGGGCACAGATACGCAGTATTTT
TRBV7-2	TRBJ2-1	-	many	CASTLGLAINSYNEQFF	TGTGCCAGCACCTTAGGGCTAGCGATAAACTCCTACAATGAGCAGTTCTTC
TRBV20-1	TRBJ2-7	-	-	CSAPPRGHSVYEQYF	TGCAGTGCGCCGCCCAGGGGCCACTCGGTCTACGAGCAGTACTTC
TRBV12-3/TRBV12-4	TRBJ1-2	-	many	CASSQDEQATYGYTF	TGTGCCAGCAGTCAGGATGAACAGGCCACCTATGGCTACACCTTC
TRBV4-2	TRBJ1-2	-	-	CASSQGLLREANYGYTF	TGTGCCAGCAGCCAAGGATTATTGAGGGAAGCTAACTATGGCTACACCTTC
TRBV5-6	TRBJ2-7	-	many	CASSAFSYEQYF	TGTGCCAGCAGCGCTTTCTCCTACGAGCAGTACTTC
TRBV3-1	TRBJ1-3	-	-	CASSQDTRLSGNTIYF	TGTGCCAGCAGCCAAGATACCCGTCTCTCTGGAAACACCATATATTTT
TRBV6-6	TRBJ1-3	-	few	CASTLFSGNTIYF	TGTGCCAGCACCCTATTCTCTGGAAACACCATATATTTT
TRBV25-1	TRBJ1-1	-	few	CASSEGRGRDTEAFF	TGTGCCAGCAGTGAAGGTAGAGGGCGGGACACTGAAGCTTTCTTT
TRBV7-2	TRBJ2-1	-	-	CASSLAVPSYNEQFF	TGTGCCAGCAGCTTAGCTGTTCCCTCCTACAATGAGCAGTTCTTC
TRBV29-1	TRBJ1-2	-	-	CSVEGASSGGYTF	TGCAGCGTGGAAGGGGCGTCCTCGGGCGGCTACACCTTC
TRBV18	TRBJ2-7	TRBD1	few	CASSQRGSGTGFREQYF	TGTGCCAGCTCACAAAGGGGAAGCGGGACAGGGTTTCGGGAGCAGTACTTC
TRBV20-1	TRBJ1-6	TRBD1	-	CSASQTGGNSPLHF	TGCAGTGCTAGCCAGACAGGGGGTAATTCACCCCTCCACTTT
TRBV28	TRBJ1-5	-	-	CASSSPWGNQPQHF	TGTGCCAGCAGTTCACCCTGGGGCAATCAGCCCCAGCATTTT
TRBV5-1	TRBJ1-1	-	many	CASSLDAGATTEAFF	TGCGCCAGCAGCTTGGATGCCGGAGCCACCACTGAAGCTTTCTTT
TRBV20-1	TRBJ2-7	-	-	CSARDIGGGYEQYF	TGCAGTGCTAGAGATATAGGGGGAGGTTACGAGCAGTACTTC
TRBV4-2	TRBJ2-7	TRBD1	few	CASSQAADRGYEQYF	TGTGCCAGCAGCCAAGCGGCGGACAGGGGTTACGAGCAGTACTTC
TRBV11-2	TRBJ2-7	-	many	CASSLNDGNYEQYF	TGTGCCAGCAGCTTAAATGACGGAAACTACGAGCAGTACTTC
TRBV2	TRBJ2-3	TRBD1	few	CASSGSLTGLGTDTQYF	TGTGCCAGCAGTGGAAGCCTGACAGGGCTCGGCACAGATACGCAGTATTTT